These 28 T cell receptor beta chains came from one sample sequenced in a study of OX40 agonist ivuxolimab in advanced cancers. The method behind the library was the immunoSEQ multiplex PCR assay. The immuneACCESS repertoire file appears here via TCRdb, limited to in-frame rearrangements. These files lack a portion of the clones; in checked studies, under half of the deficit traces to unresolved V genes, and the cause of the others is not known. Across this sample there are 65,000 to 80,000 clones, with more than 80% seen only once. Roughly 0.5% of the sample rests with the top ten. This specimen consisted of CD4+ or CD8+ T cells sorted from blood, obtained in a trial of the OX40 agonist ivuxolimab. These receptors were collected from an adult with an advanced solid tumor such as melanoma, head and neck, liver or kidney cancer.

This clone was picked up a small number of times. The rearrangement uses TRBV19 and TRBJ1-1; TRBD1 might be the D (5 bases). V was cut by 5 bases and J by 0 bases, with 13 bases left in between. The germline CDR1 and CDR2 sequences are LNHDA and SQIVND (reference sequence). The CDR3 contains 15 residues. In nucleotides, the CDR3 is TGTGCCAGTAGTCCGGGACCGCCCATGAACACTGAAGCTTTCTTT. Residues: CASSPGPPMNTEAFF.

The chain employs TRBV18 and TRBJ2-2; perhaps D is TRBD1 or TRBD2 (5 bases each). The CDR3 is made up of 16 amino acids. Between the trimmed V and J ends, which lost 4 bases and 4 bases, there was a span of 16 bases. Germline assignment: CDR1 KGHSH and CDR2 LQKENI. As DNA, the CDR3 is TGTGCCAGCTCACGACCCGGGACCCGGGCCACCGGGGAGCTGTTTTTT. Residues: CASSRPGTRATGELFF.

V usage is TRBV5-8 and J usage is TRBJ1-5, with a weak D call TRBD1 (5 bases). This CDR3 is built from 14 residues. The germline V gene has CDR1 SGHTS and CDR2 YDEGEE. V lost 3 bases and J lost 5, with 12 bases in between. In nucleotides, the CDR3 is TGTGCCAGCAGCTCCCGGGGCAATGATCAGCCCCAGCATTTT. Protein sequence: CASSSRGNDQPQHF.

V usage is TRBV23-1 and J usage is TRBJ2-1; TRBD1 matches 7 bases. TRBV23-1 is annotated as an ORF whose role is uncertain. This CDR3 has 16 amino acids. The J segment lost 9 bases and the V segment lost 4 bases, leaving 15 bases of the junction unmatched. The CDR3 nucleotides are TGCGCCAGCAGTCCCCACTCTCGGACAGGCGGACTTGAGCAGTTCTTC. Residues: CASSPHSRTGGLEQFF.

This rearrangement joins TRBV19 to TRBJ2-1; D is undetermined. CDR1 is LNHDA, CDR2 SQIVND, per germline (reference sequence). Trimming left V 3 bases short and J 3 bases short, with 15 bases between. There are 16 residues in the CDR3. In DNA form, the CDR3 reads TGTGCCAGTAGTATCTCAATCTCCTCTTTCTACAATGAGCAGTTCTTC. Translating it yields CASSISISSFYNEQFF.

V and J are TRBV18 and TRBJ2-2; 8 bases fit TRBD2. Germline CDR1 and CDR2: KGHSH and LQKENI. The CDR3 is made up of 16 amino acids. V dropped 2 bases and J dropped 4; count of bases not matched to a gene: 6. This chain's CDR3 is CASSPRTGGATGELFF. The CDR3 DNA reads as TGTGCCAGCTCACCAAGGACGGGAGGGGCCACCGGGGAGCTGTTTTTT. The full variable domain, with the rest looked up from reference TRBV18 and TRBJ2-2, is NAGVMQNPRHLVRRRGQEARLRCSPMKGHSHVYWYRQLPEEGLKFMVYLQKENIIDESGMPKERFSAEFPKEGPSILRIQQVVRGDSAAYFCASSPRTGGATGELFFGEGSRLTVL.

The rearrangement joins TRBV19 to TRBJ2-6; TRBD1 matches 9 bases. Germline values: CDR1 LNHDA, CDR2 SQIVND (reference sequence). Unmatched junction bases numbered 2, after V lost 5 bases and J lost 0 bases. The CDR3 length is 16 residues. CDR3 DNA sequence: TGTGCCAGTAGTCTGACAGGGGGCTCTGGGGCCAACGTCCTGACTTTC. Amino acids: CASSLTGGSGANVLTF. Full variable domain (rest looked up from reference TRBV19 and TRBJ2-6): DGGITQSPKYLFRKEGQNVTLSCEQNLNHDAMYWYRQDPGQGLRLIYYSQIVNDFQKGDIAEGYSVSREKKESFPLTVTSAQKNPTAFYLCASSLTGGSGANVLTFGAGSRLTVL.

The rearrangement joins TRBV19 to TRBJ2-5; 9 positions agree with TRBD2. This CDR3 region has 15 residues. CDR1 LNHDA and CDR2 SQIVND come from the germline V gene (reference sequence). V shed 4 bases and J 5 bases; nucleotides not matched to a gene: 8. CDR3 sequence (DNA): TGTGCCAGTAGTACCGGGACTAGCCTTCGGGAGACCCAGTACTTC. Its protein product is CASSTGTSLRETQYF.

The genes are TRBV11-1 and TRBJ1-4; no clear D gene. V was shortened by 3 bases and J by 5 bases, with 13 bases between the two germline ends. In germline, CDR1 is SGHAT, CDR2 FQDESV (reference sequence). This CDR3 has 15 amino acids. The CDR3 coding sequence is TGTGCCAGCAGCTTCGGTATCAGCCAAAATGAAAAACTGTTTTTT. Translation: CASSFGISQNEKLFF.

V and J are TRBV5-1 and TRBJ1-2; D unclear. The CDR3 consists of 13 residues. Germline V gives CDR1 SGHRS, CDR2 YFSETQ. Trimming pared 4 bases from V and 4 bases from J, leaving 11 bases between. The CDR3 DNA is TGCGCCAGCAGCCGATACGAATTCTATGGCTACACCTTC. This gives the protein CASSRYEFYGYTF.

The genes are TRBV6-1 and TRBJ1-6; D not certain. Germline lookup yields CDR1 MNHNS and CDR2 SASEGT. This CDR3 spans 15 amino acids. The ends were cut back, 5 bases at V and 14 bases at J, with 22 bases in the middle. CDR3 in DNA: TGTGCCAGCAGTTGGGGAGGGCGGCCCCTTCAGTCCCTCCACTTT. Translated, it gives CASSWGGRPLQSLHF.

Only one count was recorded for this clone. The J gene is TRBJ2-1, the V gene TRBV7-6; 7 bases line up with TRBD1. V dropped 5 bases and J dropped 6; count of bases not matched to a gene: 10. CDR1 and CDR2 from the germline V gene are SGHVS and FNYEAQ. The CDR3 spans 15 residues. CDR3 DNA: TGTGCCAGCAGCGCCGACAGGGCTGGAGGCAATGAGCAGTTCTTC. Translation: CASSADRAGGNEQFF.

V and J are TRBV28 and TRBJ2-7; TRBD1 might be the D (6 bases). The length of the CDR3 is 13 residues. Germline lookup yields CDR1 MDHEN and CDR2 SYDVKM. Trimming took 10 bases from V and 4 from J, leaving 17 bases between them. The CDR3 DNA is TGTGCCACCCACTCGGGCCAGGGGTACGAGCAGTACTTC. Residues: CATHSGQGYEQYF.

The chain recombines TRBV6-1 with TRBJ2-5; D might be TRBD1 or TRBD2, each matching 6 bases. Germline values: CDR1 MNHNS, CDR2 SASEGT. V was trimmed by 7 bases and J by 5 bases, leaving 14 bases between them. This CDR3 contains 13 residues. In DNA, the CDR3 is TGTGCCAGCACCCAAGGGGGACTGGAGACCCAGTACTTC. Protein product: CASTQGGLETQYF.

The J gene is TRBJ1-2, the V gene TRBV30; D gene uncertain. Germline V gives CDR1 GTSNPN, CDR2 SVGIG (reference sequence). V was pared by 4 bases and J by 8 bases, with 14 bases between. The CDR3 spans 12 residues. CDR3 amino acids: CAWNKDSKGYTF. In DNA form, the CDR3 reads TGTGCCTGGAATAAGGACTCCAAAGGCTACACCTTC. The full variable domain, completed using reference TRBV30 and TRBJ1-2, is SQTIHQWPATLVQPVGSPLSLECTVEGTSNPNLYWYRQAAGRGLQLLFYSVGIGQISSEVPQNLSASRPQDRQFILSSKKLLLSDSGFYLCAWNKDSKGYTFGSGTRLTVV.

V and J are TRBV28 and TRBJ1-1; perhaps TRBD1 as D (6 bases). Trimming left V 7 bases short and J 6 bases short, with 12 bases between. The CDR3 totals 12 residues. Germline CDR1 is MDHEN and CDR2 is SYDVKM. Here the CDR3 DNA reads TGTGCCAGCACAAAGGGGGACTCTGAAGCTTTCTTT. Protein sequence: CASTKGDSEAFF.

This sequence joins TRBV21-1 and TRBJ1-1; the D segment call TRBD1 is taken from the table without a DNA check. TRBV21-1 is assigned pseudogene status. The CDR3 has 16 residues. The CDR3 region is CASGTITRDTNTEAFF. Written as DNA, the CDR3 is TGTGCCAGCGGAACGATAACCCGGGACACGAACACTGAAGCTTTCTTT.

Here the CDR3 reads CASGGQIYEQYF. DNA for the CDR3: TGTGCCAGCGGGGGACAGATCTACGAGCAGTACTTC. The rearrangement links TRBV28 to TRBJ2-7; TRBD1 matches at 7 bases. J was trimmed by 3 bases and V by 8 bases; bases with no gene match: 4. The CDR3 spans 12 residues. From germline, CDR1 is MDHEN and CDR2 SYDVKM.

This clone was seen a handful of times. The same CDR3 also results from other DNA sequences found in this sample. This chain links TRBV28 with TRBJ1-1, with 7 bases identical to TRBD1. The trim removed 4 bases at V and 5 bases at J, leaving 1 base unmatched. The CDR3 extends over 12 amino acids. Germline V gives CDR1 MDHEN, CDR2 SYDVKM. CDR3 coding DNA: TGTGCCAGCAGTTCAGGGGGGACTGAAGCTTTCTTT. Its protein product is CASSSGGTEAFF.

The chain combines TRBV5-1 with TRBJ2-4; no clear D gene. Germline assignment: CDR1 SGHRS and CDR2 YFSETQ. The ends were cut back, 5 bases at V and 0 bases at J, with 6 bases in the middle. CDR3 size: 13 residues. The CDR3 is CASRNLAKNIQYF. Here the CDR3 DNA reads TGCGCCAGCAGAAACCTAGCCAAAAACATTCAGTACTTC.

This chain connects TRBV7-3 to TRBJ2-3; 8 nucleotides match TRBD1. The germline V gene has CDR1 SGHTA and CDR2 FQGTGA. This CDR3 has 15 amino acids. After removal of 3 bases from V and 1 base from J, the junction contained 3 bases not matched to a gene. This CDR3 reads CASSFPGQGTDTQYF. CDR3 nucleotide sequence: TGTGCCAGCAGCTTCCCGGGACAGGGCACAGATACGCAGTATTTT.

The chain links TRBV7-9 to TRBJ2-7; either TRBD1 or TRBD2 may supply D (5 bases each). This CDR3 spans 15 amino acids. Trimming took off 2 bases at V and 0 bases at J, with 11 bases between the two ends. In germline, CDR1 is SEHNR, CDR2 FQNEAQ (reference sequence). CDR3 nucleotide sequence: TGTGCCAGCAGCTTAACCGGGACGGTCTCCTACGAGCAGTACTTC. This encodes CASSLTGTVSYEQYF.

The chain recombines TRBV7-9 with TRBJ2-2; 7 bases are a match to TRBD2. The germline V gene encodes CDR1 SEHNR and CDR2 FQNEAQ (reference sequence). Germline trimming cut 5 bases from V and 1 base from J; bases unmatched to any gene: 10. This CDR3 is 17 amino acids long. CDR3 DNA sequence: TGTGCCAGCAGCCAAACGGCATTAGCGGGGAACACCGGGGAGCTGTTTTTT. It yields the protein CASSQTALAGNTGELFF.

V is TRBV29-1 and J is TRBJ2-1; D is unclear. The CDR3 is 13 amino acids. V gave up 5 bases and J gave up 4 bases, with 12 bases separating them. Germline V gives CDR1 SQVTM, CDR2 ANQGSEA. The CDR3 here is CSVSTTTYNEQFF. The CDR3 DNA follows: TGCAGCGTTTCGACCACGACATACAATGAGCAGTTCTTC.

The chain joins TRBV30 to TRBJ2-1, with D perhaps matching TRBD2 (6 bases). The CDR3 runs to 16 residues. V shed 4 bases and J shed 5 bases, with 21 bases lying between them. Germline CDR1 is GTSNPN and CDR2 is SVGIG (reference sequence). The CDR3 is CAWKRGGLAPHNEQFF. The CDR3 bases are TGTGCCTGGAAGAGAGGAGGCCTAGCGCCACACAATGAGCAGTTCTTC. Together with reference TRBV30 and TRBJ2-1, the CDR3 gives the full variable domain: SQTIHQWPATLVQPVGSPLSLECTVEGTSNPNLYWYRQAAGRGLQLLFYSVGIGQISSEVPQNLSASRPQDRQFILSSKKLLLSDSGFYLCAWKRGGLAPHNEQFFGPGTRLTVL.

The table lists this clone with a count of one. As DNA, the CDR3 is TGTGCCAGCAGTTCACTAGGGACAGCTGGAGGGACCGGGGAGCTGTTTTTT. It yields the protein CASSSLGTAGGTGELFF. The chain carries TRBV27 and TRBJ2-2; D might be TRBD1 (7 bases). V was shortened by 4 bases and J by 5 bases, with 20 bases between the two germline ends. Per germline, CDR1 MNHEY and CDR2 SMNVEV (reference sequence). The CDR3 has 17 residues.

This clone was detected a few times. This chain links TRBV14 with TRBJ1-1; tentatively, D is TRBD1 (5 bases). Germline V lookup: CDR1 SGHDN, CDR2 FVKESK. The CDR3 sequence is 13 residues long. V shed 3 bases and J shed 1 base, with 6 bases lying between them. CDR3 residues: CASSQGGNTEAFF. In DNA form, the CDR3 reads TGTGCCAGCAGCCAGGGGGGGAACACTGAAGCTTTCTTT. Variable domain in full (rest from reference TRBV14 and TRBJ1-1): EAGVTQFPSHSVIEKGQTVTLRCDPISGHDNLYWYRRVMGKEIKFLLHFVKESKQDESGMPNNRFLAERTGGTYSTLKVQPAELEDSGVYFCASSQGGNTEAFFGQGTRLTVV.

This clone showed up just once. This sequence joins TRBV19 and TRBJ1-1; D uncertain. Germline loops: CDR1 LNHDA, CDR2 SQIVND (reference sequence). The CDR3 is 15 amino acids. V lost 7 bases to trimming and J lost 2 bases, with 17 bases between them. The CDR3 region is CASKTGRPANTEAFF. The CDR3 nucleotides are TGTGCCAGTAAAACTGGCAGGCCAGCAAACACTGAAGCTTTCTTT.